Listed here are 27 T cell receptor beta chains from one sample, sequenced in a study of T-cell memory formation after mild COVID-19. A single record per CDR3 protein comes from TCRdb applying MiXCR to the 5' RACE reads. This sample has just over 60,000 distinct CDR3 sequences, with about a tenth found just once. Sequenced material: PBMCs or a T cell subset sorted from them (not recorded which). These receptors originate from a man younger than 35 who had mild COVID-19 (a few samples of this study predate the infection). Cell type and time point are not known.

The J gene is TRBJ1-1, the V gene TRBV7-8; no definite D call. The CDR3 is 14 amino acids. The ends were cut back, 3 bases at V and 1 base at J, with 9 bases in the middle. The germline V gene has CDR1 SGHVS and CDR2 FQNEAQ. CDR3 DNA: TGTGCCAGCAGCTTTTCTGCCCAGAACACTGAAGCTTTCTTT. This encodes CASSFSAQNTEAFF.

The V call is TRBV7-2, the J call TRBJ2-7; 8 bases align to TRBD1. This CDR3 contains 12 residues. J lost 13 bases, V lost 3 bases, and 8 bases had no gene match. Looked up from germline, CDR1 is SGHTA and CDR2 is FQGNSA. The CDR3 bases are TGTGCCAGCAGCTTTGCGGGACAGGAGTATTACTTC. It yields the protein CASSFAGQEYYF.

Only a few counts were recorded for this clonotype. The chain employs TRBV20-1 and TRBJ1-1; D remains unclear. The CDR3 is 18 amino acids. CDR1 DFQATT and CDR2 SNEGSKA come from the germline V gene (reference sequence). The V end lost 6 bases, the J end lost 5 bases, and 31 bases lay between the germline ends. In DNA form, the CDR3 reads TGCAGTGCCGCCGCCGAGTACAGAATCTTGCGGGGAGGGACTGAAGCTTTCTTT. Translated, it gives CSAAAEYRILRGGTEAFF.

V and J are TRBV7-6 and TRBJ2-3; D is unclear. Germline CDR1 reads SGHVS; CDR2 reads FNYEAQ. The CDR3 runs to 14 residues. V lost 5 bases to trimming and J lost 0 bases, with 9 bases between them. CDR3 in amino acids: CASSPRFSTDTQYF. CDR3 sequence (DNA): TGTGCCAGCAGCCCAAGATTTAGCACAGATACGCAGTATTTT. The full variable domain, completed using reference TRBV7-6 and TRBJ2-3, is GAGVSQSPRYKVTKRGQDVALRCDPISGHVSLYWYRQALGQGPEFLTYFNYEAQQDKSGLPNDRFSAERPEGSISTLTIQRTEQRDSAMYRCASSPRFSTDTQYFGPGTRLTVL.

This clonotype was recorded many times. The chain uses TRBV12-3 or TRBV12-4 and TRBJ2-1; TRBD2 matches at 8 bases. The CDR3 loop spans 17 amino acids. Trimming took 2 bases from V and 6 from J; bases not matched to a gene: 12. The CDR3 coding sequence is TGTGCCAGCAGTTTATTTACCGGGGGGGCCTCCCCCAATGAGCAGTTCTTC. The encoded protein is CASSLFTGGASPNEQFF.

The CDR3 DNA is TGTGCCAGCAGCCAAGGGGGCGCGTACACCGGGGAGCTGTTTTTT. It specifies CASSQGGAYTGELFF. The genes are TRBV3-1 and TRBJ2-2, with D maybe TRBD1 (5 bases). Trimming stripped 1 base from V and 3 bases from J, with 9 bases between. The CDR3 has 15 residues. CDR1 is LGHDT, CDR2 YNNKEL, per germline (reference sequence).

V is TRBV7-2 and J is TRBJ1-4, with D unresolved. Germline CDR1 and CDR2: SGHTA and FQGNSA. This CDR3 contains 15 residues. V dropped 7 bases and J dropped 0 bases, with 12 bases sitting between them. CDR3 DNA: TGTGCCAGCACCCCTGGAGCGGCAACTAATGAAAAACTGTTTTTT. Residues: CASTPGAATNEKLFF.

This clonotype was observed a few times. The chain employs TRBV11-3 and TRBJ2-3, with a weak D call TRBD2 (6 bases). The CDR3 loop spans 16 amino acids. Trimming stripped 3 bases from V and 2 bases from J, with 15 bases between. In germline, CDR1 is SGHNT, CDR2 YENEEA. In nucleotides, the CDR3 is TGTGCCAGCAGCTTGGGGGGTCCGGGACTCACAGATACGCAGTATTTT. It translates to CASSLGGPGLTDTQYF.

The sample holds a few counts of this clonotype. V and J are TRBV20-1 and TRBJ1-6, with a weak D call TRBD1 (5 bases). The CDR3 totals 16 residues. Trimming removed 6 bases at V and 4 bases at J, with 19 bases between. Germline lookup yields CDR1 DFQATT and CDR2 SNEGSKA (reference sequence). CDR3 bases: TGCAGTGCCCCCTGGGACGGGGGGGGGTATAATTCACCCCTCCACTTT. Its protein product is CSAPWDGGGYNSPLHF.

The rearrangement joins TRBV5-1 to TRBJ2-2; unclear D gene. V dropped 4 bases and J dropped 5 bases, with 15 bases sitting between them. The CDR3 sequence is 15 residues long. Germline CDR1 and CDR2: SGHRS and YFSETQ. The CDR3 nucleotides are TGCGCCAGCAGCCCGAATACGAGGATTACCGGGGAGCTGTTTTTT. Its translation is CASSPNTRITGELFF.

This clonotype was picked up many times. CDR3 residues: CASSLALQGANEQYF. The DNA for the CDR3 is TGCGCCAGCAGCTTGGCCCTACAGGGGGCCAACGAGCAGTACTTC. V is TRBV5-1 and J is TRBJ2-7; 9 nucleotides line up with TRBD1. The germline V gene has CDR1 SGHRS and CDR2 YFSETQ. The V segment lost 0 bases and the J segment 5 bases; nucleotides outside the gene matches: 6. This CDR3 has 15 amino acids.

This clonotype was observed a handful of times. V is TRBV7-2 and J is TRBJ1-2, with TRBD1 matching 10 bases. The V and J ends lost 7 bases and 5 bases, in that order; junction bases with no gene match: 10. CDR3 length: 15 residues. Per the germline V gene, CDR1 is SGHTA and CDR2 is FQGNSA. The CDR3 DNA reads TGTGCCAGCAATGCGGTTGGACAGGGGGTATATGGCTACACCTTC. Encoded protein: CASNAVGQGVYGYTF.

This clonotype was seen only a few times. The V and J genes are TRBV7-2 and TRBJ1-2; no clear D gene. CDR1 SGHTA and CDR2 FQGNSA come from the germline V gene. The germline V and J ends were trimmed by 0 bases and 5 bases, with 13 bases remaining between them. The CDR3 extends over 15 amino acids. DNA of the CDR3: TGTGCCAGCAGCTTAGCTCGGAACGGCCATTATGGCTACACCTTC. Translated: CASSLARNGHYGYTF.

This chain joins TRBV3-1 and TRBJ2-3; tentatively, D is TRBD2 (5 bases). Deletions cut 4 bases from V and 0 bases from J, with 8 bases between. This CDR3 is 14 amino acids long. Looked up from germline, CDR1 is LGHDT and CDR2 is YNNKEL (reference sequence). The CDR3 reads CASSPRTSTDTQYF. CDR3 nucleotides: TGTGCCAGCAGCCCTCGGACTAGCACAGATACGCAGTATTTT.

This clonotype was observed at least ten times. CDR3 DNA: TGCGCCAGCAGCCGCCTCGCGGGGTCCGGGCAGACCCAGTACTTC. Its protein product is CASSRLAGSGQTQYF. The chain is built from TRBV4-3 and TRBJ2-5; a weak D match, TRBD2 (6 bases). V was pared by 4 bases and J by 6 bases, with 18 bases between. The CDR3 is 15 residues long. CDR1 and CDR2 from the germline V gene are LGHNA and YSLEER.

This clonotype was observed at least ten times. This sequence joins TRBV19 and TRBJ1-1; 11 nucleotides agree with TRBD1. Germline lookup yields CDR1 LNHDA and CDR2 SQIVND (reference sequence). V lost 6 bases and J lost 6; bases outside the gene matches: 12. CDR3 length: 16 residues. As DNA, the CDR3 is TGTGCCAGTAGCCCCGGGACAGGGGGACGGACACCTGAAGCTTTCTTT. Amino acids: CASSPGTGGRTPEAFF.

This clonotype appeared many times. The gene calls are TRBV28 and TRBJ2-5; 9 positions match TRBD2. This CDR3 spans 15 amino acids. Per the germline V gene, CDR1 is MDHEN and CDR2 is SYDVKM. Trimming removed 6 bases from V and 5 bases from J; junction bases left unmatched: 10. The CDR3 sequence is CASRVYAGGPETQYF. CDR3 DNA: TGTGCCAGCAGGGTCTATGCGGGGGGGCCCGAGACCCAGTACTTC.

The CDR3 nucleotides read TGCAGCGTTTCCCCTAGCGGGGGGGCCTTTAATGAGCAGTTCTTC. Amino acid sequence: CSVSPSGGAFNEQFF. V is TRBV29-1 and J is TRBJ2-1, with TRBD2 matching 12 bases. The V and J ends lost 5 bases and 7 bases, in that order; junction bases with no gene match: 9. The CDR3 totals 15 residues. Per the germline V gene, CDR1 is SQVTM and CDR2 is ANQGSEA.

This clonotype was observed a few times. CDR3 DNA: TGTGCCAGCAGCCGTCTATTGGAGGGGAGGGGAGAGACCCAGTACTTC. It yields the protein CASSRLLEGRGETQYF. This chain joins TRBV7-2 and TRBJ2-5; 7 bases are shared with TRBD2. This CDR3 region has 16 residues. With 5 bases clipped from V and 4 bases from J, the junction kept 13 bases outside the gene matches. Per the germline V gene, CDR1 is SGHTA and CDR2 is FQGNSA.

As DNA, the CDR3 is TGTGCCAGCAGCTTTTCCGGGGCAGATACGCAGTATTTT. Translation gives CASSFSGADTQYF. This chain connects TRBV7-3 to TRBJ2-3, with D perhaps TRBD2 (5 bases). Germline values: CDR1 SGHTA, CDR2 FQGTGA. The germline V and J ends were trimmed by 3 bases and 4 bases, with 8 bases remaining between them. The CDR3 loop spans 13 amino acids.

The V and J genes are TRBV7-2 and TRBJ2-3, with D perhaps matching TRBD1 or TRBD2 (6 bases each). V lost 6 bases and J lost 5, with 18 bases in between. This CDR3 is 15 amino acids long. CDR1 is SGHTA and CDR2 is FQGNSA in the germline V gene. CDR3 sequence: CASRPFSRGGDTQYF. Written as DNA, the CDR3 is TGTGCCAGCAGACCATTCTCCAGGGGAGGAGATACGCAGTATTTT.

V gene TRBV20-1 combines with J gene TRBJ2-7; 11 positions match TRBD2. Per germline, CDR1 DFQATT and CDR2 SNEGSKA (reference sequence). The CDR3 sequence is 14 residues long. Trimming took 1 base from V and 4 from J; bases not matched to a gene: 3. CDR3 sequence reads: CSARAGLADYEQYF. The DNA for the CDR3 is TGCAGTGCTAGAGCGGGACTAGCGGATTACGAGCAGTACTTC.

This clonotype was seen many times. The rearrangement joins TRBV6-6 to TRBJ2-7; TRBD1 is a possible D gene (6 bases). Trimming stripped 7 bases from V and 0 bases from J, with 10 bases between. CDR3 size: 13 residues. Per germline, CDR1 MNHNY and CDR2 SVGAGI (reference sequence). CDR3 sequence reads: CASTQGSSYEQYF. The CDR3 nucleotides read TGTGCCAGCACCCAGGGGTCCTCCTACGAGCAGTACTTC.

This clonotype came up a few times. The gene calls are TRBV7-9 and TRBJ1-5; a possible D gene is TRBD1 (5 bases). The CDR3 length is 16 residues. The ends were cut back, 0 bases at V and 6 bases at J, with 15 bases in the middle. From germline, CDR1 is SEHNR and CDR2 FQNEAQ (reference sequence). CDR3: CASSLASGRVGQPQHF. The CDR3 nucleotides read TGTGCCAGCAGCTTAGCGTCGGGCAGGGTTGGTCAGCCCCAGCATTTT.

This sequence joins TRBV2 and TRBJ2-1; D remains ambiguous. The CDR3 extends over 13 amino acids. V lost 4 bases, J lost 4 bases, and 8 bases lay in between. Germline V gene sequence: CDR1 SNHLY, CDR2 FYNNEI. The CDR3 DNA reads TGTGCCAGCAGTGTCATCACATACAATGAGCAGTTCTTC. The encoded protein is CASSVITYNEQFF.

This clonotype was recorded a few times. V and J are TRBV3-1 and TRBJ1-2; the D is unclear. CDR3 length equals 12 residues. The V end lost 4 bases, the J end lost 8 bases, and 11 bases lay between the germline ends. Germline loops: CDR1 LGHDT, CDR2 YNNKEL (reference sequence). CDR3 in amino acids: CASSPGPEGYTF. The CDR3 bases are TGTGCCAGCAGCCCTGGACCCGAAGGCTACACCTTC.

This clonotype has a handful of counts. The rearrangement links TRBV28 to TRBJ2-7; D not resolved. This CDR3 region has 12 residues. The V end was cut by 1 base, the J end by 3 bases, with 4 bases between. Per germline, CDR1 MDHEN and CDR2 SYDVKM. In DNA, the CDR3 is TGTGCCAGCAGTTTATCGGGCTACGAGCAGTACGTC. It is translated as CASSLSGYEQYV.